What follows describes a single T cell receptor beta chain. TCRdb keeps only in-frame clones here, not all; method: immunoSEQ multiplex PCR. The repertoire has 500,000 to 850,000 clones, around 87% of them found once; the top ten carry approximately 0.0097%. This sample stems from a study of shared T cell receptors in the human thymus. Germline V gene lookup returns CDR1 MDHEN and CDR2 SYDVKM. This CDR3 spans 15 amino acids. Separately, the same data were catalogued under a study of human thymus T cells. That source adds: The sample donors, healthy Finnish infants, were having corrective surgery for congenital heart defects. Resections were taken during corrective heart surgery, and the thymus tissue came from these. In thymic and blood repertoires alike, V and J usage looked biased. Related studies noted strongly shared thymic repertoires across unrelated people.

The sequence derives from a boy younger than two with a congenital heart defect. V is TRBV28 and J is TRBJ2-5; the D gene is possibly TRBD2 (6 bases). The J call may be wrong; the DNA end is better matched by TRBJ2-7. Sequencing used thymocytes. The CDR3 nucleotides are TGTGCCAGCAGTTTCGAACGGCGGGGCCCCTACGAGCAGTACTTC. It encodes CASSFERRGPYEQYF.